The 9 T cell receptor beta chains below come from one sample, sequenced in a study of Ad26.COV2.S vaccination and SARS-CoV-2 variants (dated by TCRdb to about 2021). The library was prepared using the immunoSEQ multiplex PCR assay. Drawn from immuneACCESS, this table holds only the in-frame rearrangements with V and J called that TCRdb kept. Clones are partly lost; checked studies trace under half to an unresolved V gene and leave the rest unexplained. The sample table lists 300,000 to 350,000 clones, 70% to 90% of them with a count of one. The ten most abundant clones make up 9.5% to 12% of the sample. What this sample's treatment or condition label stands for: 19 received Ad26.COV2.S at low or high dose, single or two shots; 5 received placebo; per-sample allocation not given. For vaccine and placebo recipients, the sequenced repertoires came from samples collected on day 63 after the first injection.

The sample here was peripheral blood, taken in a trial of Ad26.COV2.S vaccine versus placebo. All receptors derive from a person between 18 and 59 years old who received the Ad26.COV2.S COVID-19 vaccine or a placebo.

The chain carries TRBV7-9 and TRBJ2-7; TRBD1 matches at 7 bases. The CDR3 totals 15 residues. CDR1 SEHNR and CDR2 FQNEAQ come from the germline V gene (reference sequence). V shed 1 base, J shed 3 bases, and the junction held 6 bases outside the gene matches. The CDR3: CASSLGQGIDYEQYF. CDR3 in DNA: TGTGCCAGCAGCTTAGGACAGGGAATAGACTACGAGCAGTACTTC.

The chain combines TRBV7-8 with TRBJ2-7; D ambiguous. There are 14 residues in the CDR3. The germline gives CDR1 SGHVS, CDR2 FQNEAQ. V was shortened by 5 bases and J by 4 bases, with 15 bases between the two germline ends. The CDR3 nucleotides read TGTGCCAGCAGCCCAGGACCCAGTGGGTACGAGCAGTACTTC. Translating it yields CASSPGPSGYEQYF.

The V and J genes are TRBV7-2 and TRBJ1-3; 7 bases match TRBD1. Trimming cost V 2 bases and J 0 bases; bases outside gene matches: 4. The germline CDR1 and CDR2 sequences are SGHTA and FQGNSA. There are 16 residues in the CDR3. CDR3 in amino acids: CASSLPTGASGNTIYF. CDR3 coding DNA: TGTGCCAGCAGCTTACCTACAGGGGCCTCTGGAAACACCATATATTTT.

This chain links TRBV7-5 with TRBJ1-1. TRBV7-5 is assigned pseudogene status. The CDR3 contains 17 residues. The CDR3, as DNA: TGTGCCAGAAGCCCCAACCGGGGGGACCCCAGGGACACTGAAGCTTTCTTT. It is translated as CARSPNRGDPRDTEAFF.

The CDR3 DNA sequence: TGTGCCAGCAGCTTGGGTAGCGGGAGAAGCCACAATGAGCAGTTCTTC. Translation gives CASSLGSGRSHNEQFF. The chain joins TRBV5-4 to TRBJ2-1; 9 nucleotides align to TRBD2. V was pared by 0 bases and J by 5 bases, with 6 bases of the junction left unmatched. The CDR3 is made up of 16 amino acids. The germline CDR1 and CDR2 sequences are SGHNT and YYREEE (reference sequence).

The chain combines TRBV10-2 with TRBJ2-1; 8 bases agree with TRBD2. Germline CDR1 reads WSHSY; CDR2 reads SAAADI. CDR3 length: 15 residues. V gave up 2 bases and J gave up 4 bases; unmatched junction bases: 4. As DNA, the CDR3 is TGCGCCAGCAGTGAGAGTAGCGGGGTTTACAATGAGCAGTTCTTC. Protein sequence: CASSESSGVYNEQFF.

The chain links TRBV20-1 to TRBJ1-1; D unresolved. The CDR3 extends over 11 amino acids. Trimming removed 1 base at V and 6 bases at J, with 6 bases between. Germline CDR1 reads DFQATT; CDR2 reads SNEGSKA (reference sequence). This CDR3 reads CSARGAAEAFF. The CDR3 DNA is TGCAGTGCTAGAGGGGCGGCTGAAGCTTTCTTT.

CDR3 nucleotide sequence: TGTGCCAGCAGCCAAGACTACAATCAGCCCCAGCATTTT. Amino acid sequence: CASSQDYNQPQHF. The V and J genes are TRBV4-2 and TRBJ1-5, with D hard to call. V was cut by 0 bases and J by 3 bases, with 3 bases left in between. This CDR3 is 13 amino acids long. Germline CDR1 reads LGHNA; CDR2 reads YNFKEQ.

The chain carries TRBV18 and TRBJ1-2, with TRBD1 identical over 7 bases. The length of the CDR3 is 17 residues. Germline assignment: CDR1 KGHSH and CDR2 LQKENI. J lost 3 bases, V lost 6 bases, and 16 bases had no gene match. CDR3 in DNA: TGTGCCAGCTCCCTCAGGGACTCGACAGGGAAAGACTATGGCTACACCTTC. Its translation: CASSLRDSTGKDYGYTF.